Described below is a single T cell receptor (beta chain) sequence and its context. Antigen specificity is unknown. The V gene lost 5 bases and the J gene lost 7 bases, with 17 bases spanning the gap. This CDR3 is built from 13 residues. Germline V gene data show CDR1 as DFQATT and CDR2 as SNEGSKA (reference sequence). These data come from a study of tumor and adjacent non-tumor tissue in lung cancer. Study-wide context: Histology: 11 to 13 adenocarcinoma, a couple of squamous cell carcinoma, 1 small cell lung cancer.

Study-level results: Compared with tumor, normal lung showed significantly lower TCR diversity. In normal lung, the top 100 clones were significantly more dominant than in tumor.

No cell sorting was done before RNA was extracted from the tissue. This non-tumor lung sample came from over 3 cm beyond the tumor edge. TCRbeta libraries were built with three rounds of nested PCR, modified from ARM-PCR. Each CDR3 protein is one row after TCRdb ran MiXCR on the multiplex PCR reads. This sample has some 68,000 distinct CDR3 sequences, with about 77% found just once. This sequence joins TRBV20-1 and TRBJ1-1, with D perhaps TRBD1 (6 bases). The sample taken for sequencing was distant non-tumor lung tissue. This TCR was sampled from a man between 60 and 75 years old with non-small cell lung cancer. This chain's CDR3 is CSASDRLHSEAFF. The CDR3 coding sequence is TGCAGTGCTTCTGACAGGCTGCACAGTGAAGCTTTCTTT.